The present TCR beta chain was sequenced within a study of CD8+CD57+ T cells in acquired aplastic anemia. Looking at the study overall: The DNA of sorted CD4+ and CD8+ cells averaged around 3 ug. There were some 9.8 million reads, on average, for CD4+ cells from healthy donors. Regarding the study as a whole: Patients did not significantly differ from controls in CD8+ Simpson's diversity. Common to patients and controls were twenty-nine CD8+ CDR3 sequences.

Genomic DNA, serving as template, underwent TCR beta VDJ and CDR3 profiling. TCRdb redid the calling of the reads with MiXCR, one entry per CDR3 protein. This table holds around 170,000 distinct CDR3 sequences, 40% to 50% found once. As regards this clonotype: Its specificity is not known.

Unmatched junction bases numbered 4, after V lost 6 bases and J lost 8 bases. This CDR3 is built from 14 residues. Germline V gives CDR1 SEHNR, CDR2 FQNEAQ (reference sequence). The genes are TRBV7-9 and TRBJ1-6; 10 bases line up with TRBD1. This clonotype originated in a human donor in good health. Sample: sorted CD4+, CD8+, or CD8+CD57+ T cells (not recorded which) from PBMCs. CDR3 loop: CASSGTGADSPLHF. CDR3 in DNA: TGTGCCAGCAGTGGGACAGGGGCCGATTCACCCCTCCACTTT.